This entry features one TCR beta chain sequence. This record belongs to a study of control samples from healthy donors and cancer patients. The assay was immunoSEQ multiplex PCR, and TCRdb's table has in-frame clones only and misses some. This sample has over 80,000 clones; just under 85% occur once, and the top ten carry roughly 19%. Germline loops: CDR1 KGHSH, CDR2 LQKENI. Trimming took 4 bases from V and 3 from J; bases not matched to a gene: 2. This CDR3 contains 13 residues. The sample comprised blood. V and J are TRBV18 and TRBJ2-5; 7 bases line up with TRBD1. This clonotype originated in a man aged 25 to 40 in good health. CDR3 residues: CASSLQGKETQYF. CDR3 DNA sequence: TGTGCCAGCTCACTACAGGGGAAAGAGACCCAGTACTTC.